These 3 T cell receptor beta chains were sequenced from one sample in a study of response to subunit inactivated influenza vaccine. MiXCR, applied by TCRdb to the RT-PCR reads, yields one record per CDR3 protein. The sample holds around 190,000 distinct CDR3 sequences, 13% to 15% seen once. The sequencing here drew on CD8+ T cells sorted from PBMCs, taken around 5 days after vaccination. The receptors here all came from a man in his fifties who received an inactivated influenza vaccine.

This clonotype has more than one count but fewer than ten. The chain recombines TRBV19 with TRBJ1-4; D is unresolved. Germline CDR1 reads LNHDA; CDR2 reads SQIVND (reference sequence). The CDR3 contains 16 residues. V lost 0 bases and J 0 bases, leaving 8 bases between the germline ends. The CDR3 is CASSIDLGTTNEKLFF. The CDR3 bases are TGTGCCAGTAGTATAGATCTGGGAACAACTAATGAAAAACTGTTTTTT.

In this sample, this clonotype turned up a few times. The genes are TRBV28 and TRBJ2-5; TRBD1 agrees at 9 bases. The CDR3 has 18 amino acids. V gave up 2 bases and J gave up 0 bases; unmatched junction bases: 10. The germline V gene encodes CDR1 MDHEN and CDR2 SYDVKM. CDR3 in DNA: TGTGCCAGCAGTTTACCAATCCCGGGGGACAGGGACCAAGAGACCCAGTACTTC. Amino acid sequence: CASSLPIPGDRDQETQYF. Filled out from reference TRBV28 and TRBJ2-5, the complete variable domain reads DVKVTQSSRYLVKRTGEKVFLECVQDMDHENMFWYRQDPGLGLRLIYFSYDVKMKEKGDIPEGYSVSREKKERFSLILESASTNQTSMYLCASSLPIPGDRDQETQYFGPGTRLLVL.

The CDR3 is CASYGQGGTGELFF. CDR3 bases: TGTGCCAGCTACGGACAGGGCGGCACCGGGGAGCTGTTTTTT. The V gene is TRBV7-6, the J gene TRBJ2-2; 8 nucleotides align to TRBD1. The CDR3 runs to 14 residues. CDR1 and CDR2 (germline): SGHVS, FNYEAQ. Trimming cost V 8 bases and J 4 bases; bases outside gene matches: 6.